Below, 16 T cell receptor beta chains from the same sample are listed, as sequenced in a study of regulatory T cells in long-lasting Graves disease. Construction of the TCR beta libraries employed iRepertoire HTBI primers in conjunction with Arm-PCR of CDR3 regions. TCRdb ran MiXCR on the multiplex PCR reads and lists one entry per CDR3 protein. The sample consists of almost 350,000 distinct CDR3 sequences, around 20% of them appearing once. Time point specified: persistent/refractory GD, antithyroid drugs over 5 years with positive TRAb. There was RNA extracted from PBMCs, and the TCR library was made from it. The input for sequencing was peripheral blood mononuclear cells (PBMCs), taken when the disease was refractory, from a patient treated with antithyroid drugs. The receptors stem from a female donor with Graves disease.

This chain joins TRBV29-1 and TRBJ1-2, with unresolved D. The germline gives CDR1 SQVTM, CDR2 ANQGSEA. The CDR3 contains 12 residues. Trimming removed 5 bases at V and 2 bases at J, with 9 bases between. This CDR3 is CSVRPGNYGYTF. The DNA of the CDR3 is TGCAGCGTTCGTCCGGGGAACTATGGCTACACCTTC.

The chain employs TRBV29-1 and TRBJ1-1, with TRBD1 as a possible D gene (5 bases). This CDR3 has 13 residues. In germline, CDR1 is SQVTM, CDR2 ANQGSEA. Between the trimmed V and J ends, which lost 3 bases and 2 bases, there was a span of 10 bases. CDR3 protein: CSVEAGSNTEAFF. For the CDR3, the DNA is TGCAGCGTTGAGGCAGGGAGTAACACTGAAGCTTTCTTT.

There are many counts of this clonotype. The chain uses TRBV7-2 and TRBJ2-5; TRBD2 aligns across 8 bases. The trim removed 6 bases at V and 7 bases at J, leaving 7 bases unmatched. The CDR3 covers 13 residues. The germline gives CDR1 SGHTA, CDR2 FQGNSA. CDR3 coding DNA: TGTGCCAGCAGTTATAGCGGGGCAGTGACCCAGTACTTC. Translating gives CASSYSGAVTQYF. Drawing the rest from reference TRBV7-2 and TRBJ2-5, the complete variable domain is GAGVSQSPSNKVTEKGKDVELRCDPISGHTALYWYRQSLGQGLEFLIYFQGNSAPDKSGLPSDRFSAERTGGSVSTLTIQRTQQEDSAVYLCASSYSGAVTQYFGPGTRLLVL.

This clonotype was counted many times. In DNA, the CDR3 is TGTGCCACCAGGAAAGAGCAACAGGGTCTTAATTCACCCCTCCACTTT. This codes for CATRKEQQGLNSPLHF. The J gene is TRBJ1-6, the V gene TRBV15; weak D call: TRBD1 (6 bases). Germline assignment: CDR1 LNHNV and CDR2 YYDKDF (reference sequence). The length of the CDR3 is 16 residues. The germline V and J ends were trimmed by 6 bases and 6 bases, with 18 bases remaining between them.

V and J are TRBV12-3 or TRBV12-4 and TRBJ2-5; D is ambiguous. V shed 7 bases and J shed 5 bases, with 11 bases lying between them. The CDR3 runs 12 residues. This chain's CDR3 is CASTKLMETQYF. The CDR3 DNA is TGTGCCAGCACCAAACTTATGGAGACCCAGTACTTC.

This clonotype was seen repeatedly, ten times or more. The chain couples TRBV6-1 to TRBJ1-1; D is perhaps TRBD1 (5 bases). Deletions cut 7 bases from V and 7 bases from J, with 13 bases between. CDR1 and CDR2 from the germline V gene are MNHNS and SASEGT. This CDR3 is built from 12 residues. The CDR3 region is CASTSVGDEAFF. The CDR3 DNA sequence: TGTGCCAGCACCTCAGTAGGGGATGAAGCTTTCTTT.

J is TRBJ1-5 and V is TRBV3-1; D is uncertain. Germline V gene sequence: CDR1 LGHDT, CDR2 YNNKEL (reference sequence). V dropped 4 bases and J dropped 0 bases, with 10 bases sitting between them. CDR3 size: 15 residues. The CDR3 bases are TGTGCCAGCAGCCCCGGGGAGTTTAGCAATCAGCCCCAGCATTTT. It translates to CASSPGEFSNQPQHF.

In its sample, this clonotype was seen many times. The CDR3: CASSLAPEPTYEQYF. The CDR3 DNA reads as TGTGCCAGCAGCTTAGCCCCGGAGCCAACCTACGAGCAGTACTTC. The rearrangement links TRBV7-2 to TRBJ2-7; no firm D call. Per the germline V gene, CDR1 is SGHTA and CDR2 is FQGNSA. V lost 0 bases and J lost 2, with 11 bases in between. The CDR3 extends over 15 amino acids.

This clonotype has only a few counts. The J gene is TRBJ2-2, the V gene TRBV10-3; D remains ambiguous. This CDR3 region has 13 residues. Germline lookup yields CDR1 ENHRY and CDR2 SYGVKD. Trimming shortened V by 4 bases and J by 0 bases, and 3 bases separated the two germline ends. CDR3 DNA sequence: TGTGCCATCAGTGGACCGAACACCGGGGAGCTGTTTTTT. Translation: CAISGPNTGELFF.

The rearrangement links TRBV29-1 to TRBJ2-7, with TRBD1 matching over 8 bases. The CDR3 covers 16 residues. Germline CDR1 reads SQVTM; CDR2 reads ANQGSEA. With 4 bases clipped from V and 1 base from J, the junction kept 12 bases outside the gene matches. In DNA, the CDR3 is TGCAGCGTTGTCTCATACCAGGACAGGGAGTCCTACGAGCAGTACTTC. This translates into CSVVSYQDRESYEQYF.

At least ten counts were recorded for this clonotype. This rearrangement joins TRBV2 to TRBJ1-2; tentative D call: TRBD1 (5 bases). Trimming shortened V by 8 bases and J by 2 bases, and 9 bases separated the two germline ends. The germline CDR1 and CDR2 sequences are SNHLY and FYNNEI. The CDR3 is made up of 12 amino acids. The CDR3 sequence is CASLRTNYGYTF. The CDR3 bases are TGTGCCAGCCTCAGGACAAACTATGGCTACACCTTC.

This clonotype was seen repeatedly, ten times or more. The chain carries TRBV20-1 and TRBJ1-6, with 7 bases that match TRBD1. Germline lookup yields CDR1 DFQATT and CDR2 SNEGSKA (reference sequence). This CDR3 has 14 residues. Germline trimming cut 3 bases from V and 4 bases from J; bases unmatched to any gene: 3. Here the CDR3 DNA reads TGCAGTGCTAGTCGGGGACAGTATAATTCACCCCTCCACTTT. It encodes CSASRGQYNSPLHF.

The rearrangement uses TRBV5-1 and TRBJ1-4; the match to TRBD1 covers 8 bases. The germline CDR1 and CDR2 sequences are SGHRS and YFSETQ. The CDR3 runs 15 residues. J gave up 8 bases and V 4 bases, and 10 bases lay outside the gene matches. CDR3 in DNA: TGCGCCAGCAGCCTCCAACAGGGGGGCGCGGAAAAACTGTTTTTT. Residues: CASSLQQGGAEKLFF. Complete variable domain (other parts from reference TRBV5-1 and TRBJ1-4): KAGVTQTPRYLIKTRGQQVTLSCSPISGHRSVSWYQQTPGQGLQFLFEYFSETQRNKGNFPGRFSGRQFSNSRSEMNVSTLELGDSALYLCASSLQQGGAEKLFFGSGTQLSVL.

This clonotype was observed a handful of times. The V and J genes are TRBV6-4 and TRBJ1-1, with TRBD1 matching 9 bases. The CDR3 loop spans 14 amino acids. CDR1 and CDR2 (germline): MRHNA, SNTAGT. The V gene end was trimmed by 7 bases and the J gene end by 6 bases; junction bases not matched to a gene: 9. The CDR3 region has the DNA TGTGCCAGCAAGCTACAGGGGGCGAGCCCTGAAGCTTTCTTT. It translates to CASKLQGASPEAFF.

This clonotype has ten or more counts. The CDR3 nucleotides read TGTGCCAGCAGCCAAGTTCCGTCCGGTGAAGCTTTCTTT. Residues: CASSQVPSGEAFF. The chain joins TRBV3-1 to TRBJ1-1; D call uncertain. Trimming removed 1 base at V and 7 bases at J, with 10 bases between. There are 13 residues in the CDR3. CDR1 is LGHDT and CDR2 is YNNKEL in the germline V gene (reference sequence). The variable domain in full, with the rest retrieved from reference TRBV3-1 and TRBJ1-1, is DTAVSQTPKYLVTQMGNDKSIKCEQNLGHDTMYWYKQDSKKFLKIMFSYNNKELIINETVPNRFSPKSPDKAHLNLHINSLELGDSAVYFCASSQVPSGEAFFGQGTRLTVV.

With respect to this clonotype: It is likely a read error: a sequence one base away is far more abundant. This rearrangement joins TRBV7-2 to TRBJ1-2; perhaps TRBD1 as D (6 bases). Germline CDR1 is SGHTA and CDR2 is FQGNSA. The CDR3 is 15 amino acids. V dropped 6 bases and J dropped 2 bases, with 16 bases sitting between them. The CDR3 sequence is CASRGGRTANYGYTF. The CDR3 bases are TGTGCCAGCAGGGGGGGGAGGACAGCGAACTATGGCTACACCTTC.